The clone carrying this TCR beta chain was detected a few times. This table comes from immunoSEQ multiplex PCR, and its TCRdb copy is limited to in-frame clones, with some not included. Of over 60,000 clones detected, 89% appear once; the ten largest clones hold over 0.35%. The data were taken from a study of OX40 agonist ivuxolimab in advanced cancers. The CDR3 is 14 residues long. The V gene's germline CDR1 is ENHRY and CDR2 SYGVKD. The V and J ends lost 5 bases and 2 bases respectively, with 10 bases between them. Specimen: CD4+ or CD8+ T cells sorted from blood, collected in a trial of the OX40 agonist ivuxolimab. The chain combines TRBV10-3 with TRBJ1-3, with D possibly TRBD1 on 6 matching bases. The TCR comes from an adult with an advanced solid tumor such as melanoma, head and neck, liver or kidney cancer. This chain's CDR3 is CAISKDSPGNTIYF. The DNA of the CDR3 is TGTGCCATCAGTAAGGACAGTCCTGGAAACACCATATATTTT.